This T cell receptor (beta chain) was sequenced in a study of cytomegalovirus exposure and HLA in healthy donors. Germline V gives CDR1 MNHEY, CDR2 SVGAGI. V shed 0 bases and J shed 0 bases, with 12 bases lying between them. The CDR3 is 16 residues long. Concerning this clone itself: Its antigen is as yet unknown.

The PCR contained 60 Vbeta and 13 Jbeta primers. Here immunoSEQ multiplex PCR was the method, and the copy in TCRdb shows in-frame clones only, minus some. The table shows about 200,000 clones, with approximately 85% occurring only once. General study results and limits: Excluded were some V segments that proved indistinguishable, including TRBV6-2 and TRBV6-3. After further analysis at a later stage, 16,951 TCR beta sequences were associated with HLA alleles at 0.05 false discovery rate. In a later analysis, TCR beta V- and J-gene trimming was associated with a missense DCLRE1C variant.

Sequences were obtained from PBMCs. The V gene is TRBV6-5, the J gene TRBJ2-7; D is unresolved. This TCR was recovered from a woman aged 45-60 years in good health and CMV-seropositive. CDR3: CASSYSARHSSYEQYF. The CDR3 coding sequence is TGTGCCAGCAGTTACTCGGCGCGGCATAGCTCCTACGAGCAGTACTTC.